This T cell receptor (beta chain) was retrieved from a study of PD-L1 blockade in urothelial cancer. V gave up 5 bases and J gave up 7 bases, with 9 bases separating them. Germline-derived CDR1 and CDR2 are SEHNR and FQNEAQ (reference sequence). The CDR3 has 13 residues. The method was immunoSEQ multiplex PCR; TCRdb's version includes in-frame clones alone and lacks a portion of them. This sample has around 35,000 clones, with 82% found just once. The clonotype originates from a man in his sixties with urothelial cancer. The source was PBMCs, collected around atezolizumab (anti-PD-L1) treatment. V gene TRBV7-9 combines with J gene TRBJ1-6; D call uncertain. The CDR3 spells CASSRDGNSPLHF. In DNA form, the CDR3 reads TGTGCCAGCAGCCGCGACGGGAATTCACCCCTCCACTTT. The entire variable domain, with the rest obtained from reference TRBV7-9 and TRBJ1-6, is as follows: DTGVSQNPRHKITKRGQNVTFRCDPISEHNRLYWYRQTLGQGPEFLTYFQNEAQLEKSRLLSDRFSAERPKGSFSTLEIQRTEQGDSAMYLCASSRDGNSPLHFGNGTRLTVT.